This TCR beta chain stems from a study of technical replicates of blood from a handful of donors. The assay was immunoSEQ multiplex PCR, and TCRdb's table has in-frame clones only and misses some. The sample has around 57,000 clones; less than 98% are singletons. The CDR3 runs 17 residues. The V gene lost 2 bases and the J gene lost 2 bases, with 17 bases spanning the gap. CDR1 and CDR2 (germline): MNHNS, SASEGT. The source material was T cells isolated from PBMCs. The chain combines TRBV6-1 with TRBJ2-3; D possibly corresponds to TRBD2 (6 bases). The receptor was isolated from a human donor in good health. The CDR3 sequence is CASSEKSLGLVTDTQYF. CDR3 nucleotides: TGTGCCAGCAGTGAAAAGTCTTTGGGACTGGTCACAGATACGCAGTATTTT.